This T cell receptor beta chain comes out of a study of blood T cell repertoires in COVID-19 (dated by TCRdb to 2018 to 2021). For context, the study as a whole: Samples covering the acute and convalescent phases of COVID-19 were provided by collaborators in the United States, Italy and Spain. The prospective study material was composed of cDNA or gDNA derived from T cells, B-cell-depleted T cells, or PBMCs. Subjects who had been exposed to COVID-19, were actively infected with it, or had recovered from it provided the deeply sampled blood TCRbeta repertoires that made up the dataset. The repertoires were made available in a free public database intended to serve as a resource for research on the immune response to SARS-CoV-2. The samples were drawn from the first 160 participants of the ongoing ImmuneRACE study and from 1,254 subjects provided by 6 global collaborators. Nearly every sample came with metadata listing a de-identified subject ID, COVID-19 status, age in years and sex. Where available, HLA class I and class II types were taken from metadata supplied by the sample provider and were not determined by assay-based typing. Results and caveats for the whole study, not just this receptor: The amount of clinical and demographic metadata varied by source and participant and was provided uncurated.

TCRbeta CDR3 regions were amplified from genomic DNA using the immunoSEQ Assay, a bias-controlled multiplex PCR. Under the source paper's analysis protocol: Within the assay, amplification of reference gene primers was used to estimate how many nucleated cells each sample contained. To quantify the absolute abundance of each unique TCRbeta CDR3 rearrangement, sequence reads were collapsed and filtered. For each sample, productive Simpson clonality was calculated by taking the square root of Simpson's diversity index across productive rearrangements. TCRdb obtained this table from immuneACCESS and retained in-frame rearrangements with V and J assigned. These tables miss some clones; where compared with another copy, unresolved V genes account for less than half of the shortfall, and the remainder is unexplained. The V and J calls and clone size are taken from that table; D and trimming were inferred from the DNA. For this sample the table gives a few hundred thousand clones, of which approximately 82% were detected only once. Roughly 3.2% of the sample comes from the top ten.

Whole blood was collected in K2EDTA tubes by collaborating institutions according to the institutions' own protocols. For TCRbeta analysis, collaborators shipped samples in one of three forms: frozen whole blood, isolated PBMCs, or DNA extracted from either of those sample types. The junction carries 15 bases between V and J, which are trimmed by 0 bases and 7 bases respectively. The CDR1 and CDR2 encoded by the germline V gene (reference sequence) are LGHDT and YNNKEL. The CDR3, from cysteine to phenylalanine, totals 15 residues. The retained sequence is limited to the CDR3, 45 bases, with the frame set at the first base. In regard to this clone: Its binding antigen is unknown. The record has no base qualities; no much larger clone is one base away.

This sequence uses TRBV3-1 (or the pseudogene TRBV3-2) and TRBJ2-5, and possibly TRBD1, on 8 matching bases. Sequencing was performed on peripheral blood. The sequence was collected from a young woman with acute or convalescent COVID-19. The CDR3 region reads CASSQDGQGGGTQYF. The sequence in DNA is TGTGCCAGCAGCCAAGATGGACAGGGCGGGGGGACCCAGTACTTC.